This T cell receptor beta chain stems from a study of blood T cells in healthy people across ages. Whole-study findings and limits: Roughly linearly, TCR beta diversity per million T cells fell as age increased. Percentage of naive T cells showed a strong correlation with TCR beta diversity.

On this clonotype: Its antigen remains unknown.

V lost 7 bases and J lost 0, with 26 bases in between. The length of the CDR3 is 19 residues. From germline, CDR1 is SGHDT and CDR2 YYEEEE. Next came a second PCR, run for about 6 to 12 cycles, which used a sample-barcoded 5' primer along with a J-beta primer mix. A 12-random-nucleotide template-switch adaptor tagged each cDNA molecule. TCRdb independently ran MiXCR on the 5' RACE reads; one entry per CDR3 protein. The table includes 700,000 to 850,000 distinct CDR3 sequences, roughly 34% detected once. The TCR comes from a man in his late teens or twenties in good health. Sequenced material: blood. The V call is TRBV5-6, the J call TRBJ1-5, with D possibly matching TRBD1 (5 bases). CDR3 amino acids: CASAASRDGLFNSNQPQHF. CDR3 coding DNA: TGTGCCAGCGCCGCCTCCCGGGACGGTCTTTTTAATAGCAATCAGCCCCAGCATTTT.